This TCR beta chain is drawn from a study of cytomegalovirus exposure and HLA in healthy donors. Study-wide results and limits: After further analysis at a later stage, 17,000 or so TCR beta sequences were associated with HLA alleles at 0.05 false discovery rate. Trimming of TCR beta V- and J-genes showed a link, identified in a later analysis, to a missense DCLRE1C variant. In an earlier analysis, most TCR beta V segments were productive about 87% or about 30% of the time.

The CDR3 is 13 residues long. The ends were cut back, 3 bases at V and 6 bases at J, with 11 bases in the middle. Germline V gene sequence: CDR1 MNHEY, CDR2 SVGAGI. About this clone: Its cognate antigen is unknown.

Donors consisted of healthy bone marrow donors. 60 Vbeta and 13 Jbeta primers were used in PCR. Repertoires were generated with immunoSEQ multiplex PCR, while TCRdb's copy carries only in-frame clones and drops some. The sample holds about 140,000 clones, approximately 83% seen once. This clonotype was sampled from a woman aged 40 to 50 in good health and CMV-seronegative. V gene TRBV6-5 combines with J gene TRBJ1-1; no definite D call. The source material was PBMCs. This CDR3 is CASSYSAGAEAFF. CDR3 nucleotides: TGTGCCAGCAGTTATTCTGCCGGGGCTGAAGCTTTCTTT.